Below, 30 T cell receptor beta chains from the same sample are listed, as sequenced in a study of early T cells in non-severe SARS-CoV-2 infection (dated by TCRdb to the early 2020s). Receptor libraries were prepared by 5' RACE. Sequencing used a NextSeq 500. TCRdb reworked the public reads: Q25 trimming with fastp, MiXCR clone assembly, productive beta chains retained. All rows with the same CDR3 protein become a single entry with the most common DNA and genes. The sample data list more than 70,000 distinct CDR3 sequences, and roughly 15% of these were observed just once. Roughly 13% of the sample comes from the top ten. The sample consisted of whole blood. All receptors derive from an adult who was a healthcare worker with PCR-confirmed SARS-CoV-2 infection or an uninfected control (not recorded which).

Points on this clonotype: A junction end diverges from the germline sequence, so it may reflect a read error. J is TRBJ2-1 and V is TRBV5-1; D ambiguous. The germline V gene has CDR1 SGHRS and CDR2 YFSETQ. The CDR3 extends over 14 amino acids. DNA for the CDR3: TGCGCCAGCAGCTTGCGCCAGACCAACAATGAGCAATTCTTC. It yields the protein CASSLRQTNNEQFF.

The rearrangement links TRBV29-1 to TRBJ2-7, with D uncertain. V gave up 5 bases and J gave up 6 bases, with 8 bases separating them. This CDR3 comprises 10 residues. The V gene's germline CDR1 is SQVTM and CDR2 ANQGSEA. CDR3 coding DNA: TGCAGCGTTAAAGTTTCCGAGCAGTACTTC. Translated, it gives CSVKVSEQYF.

The rearrangement uses TRBV7-6 and TRBJ1-2; possible D gene TRBD1, 5 bases. The CDR3 covers 15 residues. From germline, CDR1 is SGHVS and CDR2 FNYEAQ. Trimming stripped 1 base from V and 6 bases from J, with 15 bases between. CDR3 in DNA: TGTGCCAGCAGCTTAGAGCCCGGGACTAAGCATGGCTACACCTTC. Translating gives CASSLEPGTKHGYTF.

This clonotype was recorded many times. J is TRBJ2-1 and V is TRBV7-2, with 8 bases fitting TRBD1. V lost 3 bases and J lost 7; bases outside the gene matches: 5. This CDR3 region has 14 residues. CDR1 SGHTA and CDR2 FQGNSA come from the germline V gene. This chain's CDR3 is CASSFQGARNEQFF. The CDR3 DNA reads TGTGCCAGCAGCTTTCAGGGGGCGCGGAATGAGCAGTTCTTC.

J is TRBJ2-5 and V is TRBV10-3; D perhaps matches TRBD1 (5 bases). The V gene's germline CDR1 is ENHRY and CDR2 SYGVKD. With 8 bases removed from V and 1 base from J, the gap between germline ends came to 8 bases. The CDR3 is 12 amino acids. CDR3 region: CAIAGAQETQYF. Written as DNA, the CDR3 is TGTGCCATCGCTGGGGCCCAAGAGACCCAGTACTTC.

The gene calls are TRBV6-2 or TRBV6-3 and TRBJ2-1; possibly TRBD1 for D (5 bases). Trimming took off 2 bases at V and 12 bases at J, with 14 bases between the two ends. The CDR3 extends over 13 amino acids. Germline V gene data show CDR1 as MNHEY and CDR2 as SVGEGT. The CDR3 coding sequence is TGTGCCAGCAGTTACCCAGGACCAGGGTGGCAGTTCTTC. The encoded protein is CASSYPGPGWQFF.

The chain uses TRBV5-4 and TRBJ2-1; D is possibly TRBD1 or TRBD2 (7 bases each). CDR3 length: 14 amino acids. CDR1 is SGHNT and CDR2 is YYREEE in the germline V gene (reference sequence). V was pared by 2 bases and J by 4 bases, with 10 bases between. This chain's CDR3 is CASSFQGGYNEQFF. In nucleotides, the CDR3 is TGTGCCAGCAGCTTTCAGGGGGGGTACAATGAGCAGTTCTTC. Complete variable domain (other parts from reference TRBV5-4 and TRBJ2-1): ETGVTQSPTHLIKTRGQQVTLRCSSQSGHNTVSWYQQALGQGPQFIFQYYREEENGRGNFPPRFSGLQFPNYSSELNVNALELDDSALYLCASSFQGGYNEQFFGPGTRLTVL.

Ten or more counts support this clonotype. The rearrangement uses TRBV11-1 and TRBJ1-1, with D tentatively TRBD1 (6 bases). The CDR3 is made up of 16 amino acids. Germline V gene sequence: CDR1 SGHAT, CDR2 FQDESV (reference sequence). Trimming left V 10 bases short and J 5 bases short, with 26 bases between. The CDR3 nucleotides read TGTGCCACCACGGAAAGGGGGGGCGCCCAAGGGACTGAAGCTTTCTTT. Its translation is CATTERGGAQGTEAFF. Full variable domain (outside the CDR3, taken from reference TRBV11-1 and TRBJ1-1): EAEVAQSPRYKITEKSQAVAFWCDPISGHATLYWYRQILGQGPELLVQFQDESVVDDSQLPKDRFSAERLKGVDSTLKIQPAELGDSAMYLCATTERGGAQGTEAFFGQGTRLTVV.

Ten or more counts support this clonotype. The chain employs TRBV7-9 and TRBJ2-1; 8 nucleotides agree with TRBD1. The germline gives CDR1 SEHNR, CDR2 FQNEAQ (reference sequence). The CDR3 is made up of 15 amino acids. V lost 4 bases, J lost 4 bases, and 6 bases stayed unmatched. The CDR3 DNA follows: TGTGCCAGCAGCTCCAGACAGGGGACGTACAATGAGCAGTTCTTC. Amino acid sequence: CASSSRQGTYNEQFF.

The sample holds a few counts of this clonotype. This chain joins TRBV18 and TRBJ2-1, with 9 nucleotides matching TRBD1. V trimming: 3 bases; J trimming: 0 bases; junction bases outside the gene matches: 12. CDR1 KGHSH and CDR2 LQKENI come from the germline V gene. The CDR3 covers 19 residues. As DNA, the CDR3 is TGTGCCAGCTCACCGGGACAGGGCGTCCCTATAAGCTCCTACAATGAGCAGTTCTTC. It specifies CASSPGQGVPISSYNEQFF.

This chain joins TRBV18 and TRBJ2-2; perhaps TRBD1 as D (5 bases). The V end was cut by 3 bases, the J end by 5 bases, with 13 bases between. This CDR3 has 15 amino acids. Germline loops: CDR1 KGHSH, CDR2 LQKENI. This chain's CDR3 is CASSPLDKGTGELFF. In DNA form, the CDR3 reads TGTGCCAGCTCACCGCTGGACAAAGGAACCGGGGAGCTGTTTTTT.

The chain links TRBV11-2 to TRBJ2-5; D call uncertain. Germline CDR1 reads SGHAT; CDR2 reads FQNNGV. V was clipped by 5 bases and J by 5 bases, with 12 bases between them. The CDR3 consists of 13 residues. CDR3 sequence (DNA): TGTGCCAGCAGCCTAAACCCAGCGGAGACCCAGTACTTC. This encodes CASSLNPAETQYF.

This clonotype was seen a handful of times. This chain joins TRBV5-1 and TRBJ1-2; TRBD1 matches 7 bases. Trimming cost V 1 base and J 6 bases; bases outside gene matches: 9. The CDR3 contains 15 residues. Germline lookup yields CDR1 SGHRS and CDR2 YFSETQ. The CDR3 sequence is CASSLRRVTGHGYTF. The DNA for the CDR3 is TGCGCCAGCAGCTTGCGGAGGGTGACAGGGCATGGCTACACCTTC.

This clonotype was seen ten or more times. V usage is TRBV11-1 and J usage is TRBJ2-1; the D gene is possibly TRBD1 (5 bases). V lost 1 base, J lost 5 bases, and 6 bases lay in between. The CDR3 contains 13 residues. Looked up from germline, CDR1 is SGHAT and CDR2 is FQDESV (reference sequence). For the CDR3, the DNA is TGTGCCAGCAGCTTAGGACAGAACAATGAGCAGTTCTTC. Amino acids: CASSLGQNNEQFF.

The gene calls are TRBV3-1 and TRBJ2-4; 7 nucleotides match TRBD1. V trimming: 4 bases; J trimming: 3 bases; junction bases outside the gene matches: 6. The CDR3 length is 15 residues. Germline V gene lookup returns CDR1 LGHDT and CDR2 YNNKEL (reference sequence). This chain's CDR3 is CASSPDRVNKNIQYF. The CDR3 coding sequence is TGTGCCAGCAGCCCCGACAGGGTTAACAAAAACATTCAGTACTTC.

The chain employs TRBV18 and TRBJ1-3; D is undetermined. Germline V gene lookup returns CDR1 KGHSH and CDR2 LQKENI. Trimming cost V 6 bases and J 2 bases, with 14 bases left between them. The CDR3 runs to 15 residues. DNA of the CDR3: TGTGCCAGCTCTCCTGTGAGGGTGACTGGAAACACCATATATTTT. It codes for CASSPVRVTGNTIYF.

This clonotype showed up many times. The chain carries TRBV20-1 and TRBJ2-7; no firm D call. Germline lookup yields CDR1 DFQATT and CDR2 SNEGSKA (reference sequence). Trimming took off 6 bases at V and 7 bases at J, with 13 bases between the two ends. The CDR3 is 11 amino acids. CDR3 sequence reads: CSAVGLREQYF. DNA for the CDR3: TGCAGTGCCGTGGGGTTACGGGAGCAGTACTTC.

The rearrangement joins TRBV5-5 to TRBJ2-3, with no clear D. This CDR3 spans 14 amino acids. CDR1 and CDR2 from the germline V gene are SGHKS and YYEKEE (reference sequence). V was shortened by 3 bases and J by 2 bases, with 10 bases between the two germline ends. The CDR3 loop reads CASSSSVSTDTQYF. CDR3 nucleotides: TGTGCCAGCAGCTCTAGTGTTTCCACAGATACGCAGTATTTT.

This clonotype has only a few counts. The chain uses TRBV6-6 and TRBJ2-3; D may be TRBD1 (6 bases). Germline V gene sequence: CDR1 MNHNY, CDR2 SVGAGI (reference sequence). V lost 4 bases and J lost 1, with 9 bases in between. CDR3 length equals 14 residues. CDR3 loop: CASSSRGRTDTQYF. The CDR3 region has the DNA TGTGCCAGCAGTTCCAGGGGCCGCACAGATACGCAGTATTTT.

The chain combines TRBV28 with TRBJ2-2; D is unresolved. Trimming removed 6 bases at V and 4 bases at J, with 12 bases between. The germline V gene encodes CDR1 MDHEN and CDR2 SYDVKM. The CDR3 covers 14 residues. CDR3 protein: CASRPNFSTGELFF. In DNA, the CDR3 is TGTGCCAGCAGACCCAACTTCAGCACCGGGGAGCTGTTTTTT.

This clonotype showed up just a few times. The rearrangement joins TRBV6-2 or TRBV6-3 to TRBJ2-1, with 14 bases lining up with TRBD2. This CDR3 has 15 residues. The germline CDR1 and CDR2 sequences are MNHEY and SVGEGT. V lost 4 bases and J lost 6; bases outside the gene matches: 2. The CDR3 here is CASSWTSGGPNEQFF. In nucleotides, the CDR3 is TGTGCCAGCAGTTGGACTAGCGGGGGGCCCAATGAGCAGTTCTTC.

The rearrangement joins TRBV20-1 to TRBJ2-3; D is unclear. Trimming shortened V by 5 bases and J by 6 bases, and 6 bases separated the two germline ends. The CDR3 covers 10 residues. Germline V gene data show CDR1 as DFQATT and CDR2 as SNEGSKA (reference sequence). The CDR3 DNA reads as TGCAGTGCTCTAGTGGATACGCAGTATTTT. Its translation is CSALVDTQYF.

The sample holds a few counts of this clonotype. The chain recombines TRBV10-3 with TRBJ2-5, with 9 nucleotides matching TRBD2. The CDR3 is 13 amino acids. Germline V CDR1 and CDR2: ENHRY, SYGVKD. J was trimmed by 2 bases and V by 11 bases; bases with no gene match: 6. CDR3 protein: CASTSGPQETQYF. CDR3 DNA sequence: TGTGCCTCCACTAGCGGGCCACAAGAGACCCAGTACTTC.

This clonotype has only a few counts. For the CDR3, the DNA is TGTGCCAGCAGTTACCCCTTGGACCCGCGACTCACAGATACGCAGTATTTT. Its translation: CASSYPLDPRLTDTQYF. The rearrangement joins TRBV6-2 or TRBV6-3 to TRBJ2-3; no firm D call. CDR1 is MNHEY and CDR2 is SVGEGT in the germline V gene. The CDR3 is 17 amino acids. The V gene lost 2 bases and the J gene lost 2 bases, with 17 bases spanning the gap.

This clonotype has just a few counts. One end of the junction fails to match germline, which may point to a read error. This chain links TRBV20-1 with TRBJ2-3, with D possibly called TRBD1 or TRBD2 (5 bases each). Per the germline V gene, CDR1 is DFQATT and CDR2 is SNEGSKA (reference sequence). The CDR3 spans 15 residues. The CDR3 sequence: CSTSPSQGFTDTQYF. The CDR3 region has the DNA TGCAGTACTAGTCCCTCCCAGGGTTTCACAGATACGCAGTATTTT.

The V call is TRBV9, the J call TRBJ2-2, with no clear D. The CDR3 loop spans 14 amino acids. Germline V gives CDR1 SGDLS, CDR2 YYNGEE. Deletions cut 0 bases from V and 4 bases from J, with 7 bases between. CDR3 sequence: CASSVDPVTGELFF. The CDR3 DNA reads as TGTGCCAGCAGCGTAGACCCGGTCACCGGGGAGCTGTTTTTT.

This clonotype has just a few counts. CDR3 in amino acids: CAISGRRNEQFF. CDR3 DNA sequence: TGTGCCATCAGTGGGCGGAGAAATGAGCAGTTCTTC. The rearrangement uses TRBV10-3 and TRBJ2-1; D call uncertain. V was trimmed by 4 bases and J by 7 bases, leaving 8 bases between them. The CDR3 covers 12 residues. Germline CDR1 is ENHRY and CDR2 is SYGVKD.

The V gene is TRBV4-2, the J gene TRBJ1-5; D uncertain. The CDR3 contains 13 residues. The germline V and J ends were trimmed by 0 bases and 7 bases, with 7 bases remaining between them. The germline V gene encodes CDR1 LGHNA and CDR2 YNFKEQ. The CDR3, as DNA: TGTGCCAGCAGCCAAGACGGCCAGCAGCCCCAGCATTTT. Amino acids: CASSQDGQQPQHF.

This clonotype was seen a handful of times. This sequence joins TRBV7-2 and TRBJ2-3; D may be TRBD1 (6 bases). CDR1 and CDR2 from the germline V gene are SGHTA and FQGNSA. The CDR3 consists of 15 residues. Trimming removed 5 bases at V and 1 base at J, with 13 bases between. CDR3 sequence (DNA): TGTGCCAGCAGCCCCGACAGGTTTGGCACAGATACGCAGTATTTT. It translates to CASSPDRFGTDTQYF.

This clonotype was counted many times. The V and J genes are TRBV2 and TRBJ1-2; no definite D call. This CDR3 is built from 11 residues. V was clipped by 5 bases and J by 8 bases, with 9 bases between them. Germline CDR1 SNHLY, CDR2 FYNNEI. CDR3 in amino acids: CASSLGDGYTF. The DNA of the CDR3 is TGTGCCAGCAGTCTCGGTGACGGCTACACCTTC.